The entry below gives a single T cell receptor beta chain sequence along with its context. Its target is not known. The data are from a study of PD-1 blockade in classical Hodgkin lymphoma. The CDR3 contains 14 residues. Germline V lookup: CDR1 ENHRY, CDR2 SYGVKD. Losses at the gene ends were 4 bases for V and 0 bases for J; bases not matched to a gene: 3. The assay was immunoSEQ multiplex PCR, and TCRdb's table has in-frame clones only and misses some. The data show about 97,000 clones, over 70% seen once. Study observations and caveats: It was among complete responders that baseline diversity resembled that of newly diagnosed patients.

Every patient relapsed after autologous stem cell transplantation, and brentuximab vedotin exposure varied. The sequences come from peripheral blood mononuclear cells (PBMCs), collected at baseline. The chain combines TRBV10-3 with TRBJ2-7; TRBD2 matches 7 bases. The clonotype originates from a human donor with classical Hodgkin lymphoma. This CDR3 is CAISGRGSSYEQYF. In nucleotides, the CDR3 is TGTGCCATCAGTGGGCGGGGGAGCTCCTACGAGCAGTACTTC.